These 22 T cell receptor beta chains share one sample of origin, sequenced in a study of blood T cell repertoires in COVID-19. Assay: immunoSEQ multiplex PCR; the TCRdb copy retains only in-frame clones and omits some. Of approximately 300,000 clones in the sample, roughly 90% are singletons; the top ten hold around 6.6%. The sample taken for sequencing was peripheral blood. The source is a man aged 18 to 29 who had recovered from COVID-19.

The V gene is TRBV2, the J gene TRBJ2-1, with 14 bases fitting TRBD2. This CDR3 is built from 15 residues. Trimming took 9 bases from V and 8 from J; bases not matched to a gene: 9. CDR1 SNHLY and CDR2 FYNNEI come from the germline V gene. This CDR3 reads CARRGTSGGIYEQFF. CDR3 in DNA: TGTGCCAGGAGAGGGACTAGCGGGGGAATCTATGAGCAGTTCTTC.

The chain combines TRBV10-3 with TRBJ2-7; 10 bases align to TRBD2. This CDR3 comprises 16 residues. Germline values: CDR1 ENHRY, CDR2 SYGVKD. The V segment lost 3 bases and the J segment 2 bases; nucleotides outside the gene matches: 7. CDR3 DNA sequence: TGTGCCATCAGTGAAGGGGCTAGCGGGAGCCCCTACGAGCAGTACTTC. Its protein is CAISEGASGSPYEQYF.

CDR3 in amino acids: CASSHLQGTYEQYF. The CDR3 bases are TGTGCCAGCAGTCATCTACAGGGCACCTACGAGCAGTACTTC. This chain uses TRBV6-5 with TRBJ2-7; possible D gene TRBD1, 6 bases. V shed 5 bases and J shed 2 bases, with 13 bases lying between them. From germline, CDR1 is MNHEY and CDR2 SVGAGI. The CDR3 length is 14 residues.

The chain carries TRBV9 and TRBJ2-3; D is perhaps TRBD2 (6 bases). Germline V gives CDR1 SGDLS, CDR2 YYNGEE. Trimming removed 0 bases from V and 3 bases from J, with 8 bases in between. The CDR3 sequence is 14 residues long. CDR3 loop: CASSVAGTTDTQYF. For the CDR3, the DNA is TGTGCCAGCAGCGTAGCGGGGACTACAGATACGCAGTATTTT.

This clone was seen only once. The same CDR3 arises from other DNA sequences in this sample as well. This chain connects TRBV7-2 to TRBJ2-7; 7 bases are shared with TRBD2. Germline loops: CDR1 SGHTA, CDR2 FQGNSA. The CDR3 consists of 14 residues. The trim removed 3 bases at V and 3 bases at J, leaving 5 bases unmatched. The CDR3 coding sequence is TGTGCCAGCAGCTTTGATCCGGGGGGCTACGAGCAGTACTTC. Protein product: CASSFDPGGYEQYF.

This chain connects TRBV11-2 to TRBJ2-7, with D possibly being TRBD1 (6 bases). This CDR3 spans 15 amino acids. Trimming removed 5 bases at V and 6 bases at J, with 20 bases between. Germline CDR1 SGHAT, CDR2 FQNNGV. CDR3 sequence: CASSPPGTLRVEQYF. The DNA for the CDR3 is TGTGCCAGCAGCCCCCCAGGGACATTACGGGTCGAGCAGTACTTC. The full variable domain, completed using reference TRBV11-2 and TRBJ2-7, is EAGVAQSPRYKIIEKRQSVAFWCNPISGHATLYWYQQILGQGPKLLIQFQNNGVVDDSQLPKDRFSAERLKGVDSTLKIQPAKLEDSAVYLCASSPPGTLRVEQYFGPGTRLTVT.

The chain carries TRBV21-1 and TRBJ2-7; TRBD2 was called by the table and not checked on the DNA. TRBV21-1 is reported as a pseudogene. This CDR3 is 14 amino acids long. The CDR3 loop reads CASIYQGTTYEQYF. The CDR3, as DNA: TGTGCCAGCATCTATCAGGGGACTACCTACGAGCAGTACTTC.

The rearrangement uses TRBV6-5 and TRBJ1-2, with D perhaps TRBD1 (6 bases). Trimming shortened V by 0 bases and J by 6 bases, and 17 bases separated the two germline ends. Germline CDR1 is MNHEY and CDR2 is SVGAGI. This CDR3 contains 16 residues. DNA for the CDR3: TGTGCCAGCAGTTACTCTCCGACAGGAACCCCACATGGCTACACCTTC. It translates to CASSYSPTGTPHGYTF.

The chain links TRBV30 to TRBJ1-1, with 8 positions matching TRBD1. This CDR3 has 13 residues. V shed 3 bases, J shed 1 base, and the junction held 1 base outside the gene matches. CDR1 is GTSNPN and CDR2 is SVGIG in the germline V gene (reference sequence). In nucleotides, the CDR3 is TGTGCCTGGAGAGGGACAGGGAACACTGAAGCTTTCTTT. This translates into CAWRGTGNTEAFF.

The gene calls are TRBV4-2 and TRBJ2-1; D might be TRBD1 (6 bases). This CDR3 spans 17 amino acids. Germline CDR1 reads LGHNA; CDR2 reads YNFKEQ. V lost 0 bases and J lost 0, with 12 bases in between. The DNA of the CDR3 is TGTGCCAGCAGCCAAGACTTCACAGGGAGCTCCTACAATGAGCAGTTCTTC. Translated: CASSQDFTGSSYNEQFF.

CDR3 sequence reads: CASSQGQSTDTQYF. CDR3 coding DNA: TGTGCCAGCAGCCAAGGACAGAGCACAGATACGCAGTATTTT. The rearrangement joins TRBV5-4 to TRBJ2-3, with a weak D call TRBD1 (6 bases). Trimming removed 4 bases from V and 0 bases from J, with 9 bases in between. The length of the CDR3 is 14 residues. Germline V gene lookup returns CDR1 SGHNT and CDR2 YYREEE (reference sequence).

This sequence joins TRBV27 and TRBJ1-3; D may be TRBD1 (5 bases). The CDR3 sequence is 14 residues long. CDR1 and CDR2 (germline): MNHEY, SMNVEV (reference sequence). V was cut by 2 bases and J by 7 bases, with 12 bases left in between. The CDR3 bases are TGTGCCAGCAGTTTAAGGGCAGGGCGGAACACCATATATTTT. Protein product: CASSLRAGRNTIYF.

V usage is TRBV19 and J usage is TRBJ2-7; a possible D gene is TRBD2 (6 bases). The CDR3 runs 13 residues. V was shortened by 4 bases and J by 0 bases, with 7 bases between the two germline ends. The germline V gene encodes CDR1 LNHDA and CDR2 SQIVND (reference sequence). CDR3 in amino acids: CASSSGTSYEQYF. The CDR3 coding sequence is TGTGCCAGTAGTAGCGGGACCTCCTACGAGCAGTACTTC. Looking up the rest from reference TRBV19 and TRBJ2-7 gives the full variable domain: DGGITQSPKYLFRKEGQNVTLSCEQNLNHDAMYWYRQDPGQGLRLIYYSQIVNDFQKGDIAEGYSVSREKKESFPLTVTSAQKNPTAFYLCASSSGTSYEQYFGPGTRLTVT.

This sequence joins TRBV6-1 and TRBJ2-7; tentative D call: TRBD1 (5 bases). V lost 2 bases and J 3 bases, leaving 17 bases between the germline ends. The V gene's germline CDR1 is MNHNS and CDR2 SASEGT. There are 16 residues in the CDR3. CDR3 amino acids: CASSELGQGSFYEQYF. The CDR3 DNA is TGTGCCAGCAGTGAATTGGGCCAGGGCAGTTTCTACGAGCAGTACTTC.

The J gene is TRBJ1-2, the V gene TRBV5-1; perhaps TRBD1 as D (6 bases). Trimming left V 3 bases short and J 2 bases short, with 8 bases between. The CDR3 totals 13 residues. Germline CDR1 SGHRS, CDR2 YFSETQ. In nucleotides, the CDR3 is TGCGCCAGCAGCTATACAGGGAACTATGGCTACACCTTC. Amino acid sequence: CASSYTGNYGYTF.

The V gene is TRBV7-9, the J gene TRBJ2-1; D perhaps matches TRBD2 (5 bases). Trimming removed 2 bases from V and 7 bases from J, with 15 bases in between. Germline V CDR1 and CDR2: SEHNR, FQNEAQ (reference sequence). This CDR3 is 15 amino acids long. The CDR3 sequence is CASSLRPSRANEQFF. The CDR3, as DNA: TGTGCCAGCAGCTTAAGGCCTAGCCGGGCAAATGAGCAGTTCTTC.

This chain uses TRBV30 with TRBJ2-3, with D possibly TRBD2 on 6 matching bases. Germline CDR1 GTSNPN, CDR2 SVGIG (reference sequence). The CDR3 consists of 11 residues. CDR3 region: CASGLLDTQYF. The CDR3 coding sequence is TGTGCGTCGGGACTTTTAGATACGCAGTATTTT.

The V and J genes are TRBV27 and TRBJ1-5; perhaps TRBD1 as D (5 bases). V was trimmed by 6 bases and J by 0 bases, leaving 9 bases between them. Germline V gives CDR1 MNHEY, CDR2 SMNVEV (reference sequence). The CDR3 sequence is 14 residues long. The CDR3 bases are TGTGCCAGCAGGGGGGGTTATAGCAATCAGCCCCAGCATTTT. As protein: CASRGGYSNQPQHF.

The chain links TRBV29-1 to TRBJ2-5; 8 nucleotides match TRBD2. This CDR3 comprises 14 residues. Germline values: CDR1 SQVTM, CDR2 ANQGSEA. The V gene end was trimmed by 8 bases and the J gene end by 1 base; junction bases not matched to a gene: 9. CDR3 sequence: CSITAGGLQETQYF. In nucleotides, the CDR3 is TGCAGCATAACTGCGGGGGGACTCCAAGAGACCCAGTACTTC. Together with reference TRBV29-1 and TRBJ2-5, the CDR3 gives the full variable domain: SAVISQKPSRDICQRGTSLTIQCQVDSQVTMMFWYRQQPGQSLTLIATANQGSEATYESGFVIDKFPISRPNLTFSTLTVSNMSPEDSSIYLCSITAGGLQETQYFGPGTRLLVL.

The V call is TRBV5-1, the J call TRBJ1-4; the match to TRBD1 covers 9 bases. Germline CDR1 is SGHRS and CDR2 is YFSETQ. V lost 2 bases to trimming and J lost 0 bases; unmatched junction nucleotides: 8. The CDR3 is 18 amino acids. The CDR3: CASSFGTGRGATNEKLFF. The CDR3 region has the DNA TGCGCCAGCAGCTTTGGGACAGGGAGAGGGGCAACTAATGAAAAACTGTTTTTT. The full variable domain, its missing parts supplied by reference TRBV5-1 and TRBJ1-4, is KAGVTQTPRYLIKTRGQQVTLSCSPISGHRSVSWYQQTPGQGLQFLFEYFSETQRNKGNFPGRFSGRQFSNSRSEMNVSTLELGDSALYLCASSFGTGRGATNEKLFFGSGTQLSVL.

The chain is built from TRBV2 and TRBJ1-1, with D uncertain. CDR3 length equals 12 residues. The ends were cut back, 4 bases at V and 1 base at J, with 4 bases in the middle. The germline V gene has CDR1 SNHLY and CDR2 FYNNEI. The DNA for the CDR3 is TGTGCCAGCAGTGGAGGGAACACTGAAGCTTTCTTT. This encodes CASSGGNTEAFF.

V and J are TRBV10-3 and TRBJ2-7; D may be TRBD1 (6 bases). Trimming took 4 bases from V and 3 from J, leaving 16 bases between them. The V gene's germline CDR1 is ENHRY and CDR2 SYGVKD. The CDR3 is 15 residues long. The chain's CDR3 is CAISAFGQTNYEQYF. CDR3 DNA sequence: TGTGCCATCAGTGCTTTCGGACAGACGAACTACGAGCAGTACTTC.